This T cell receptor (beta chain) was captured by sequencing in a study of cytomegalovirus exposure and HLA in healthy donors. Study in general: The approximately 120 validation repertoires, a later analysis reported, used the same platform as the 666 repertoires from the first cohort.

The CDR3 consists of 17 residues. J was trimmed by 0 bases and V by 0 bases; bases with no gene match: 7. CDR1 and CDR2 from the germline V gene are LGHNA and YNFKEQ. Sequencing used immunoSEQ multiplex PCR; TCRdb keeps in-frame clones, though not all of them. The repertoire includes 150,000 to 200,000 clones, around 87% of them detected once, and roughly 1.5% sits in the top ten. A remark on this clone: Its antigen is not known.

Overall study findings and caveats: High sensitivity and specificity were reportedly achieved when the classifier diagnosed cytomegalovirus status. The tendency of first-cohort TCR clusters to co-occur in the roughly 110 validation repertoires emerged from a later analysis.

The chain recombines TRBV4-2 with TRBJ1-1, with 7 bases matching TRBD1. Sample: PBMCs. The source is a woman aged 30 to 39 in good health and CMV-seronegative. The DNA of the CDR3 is TGTGCCAGCAGCCAAGATAAGAGGGGGCGACTGAACACTGAAGCTTTCTTT. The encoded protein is CASSQDKRGRLNTEAFF.